Listed here are 19 T cell receptor beta chains from one sample, sequenced in a study of identical twins. Using its own MiXCR run on the 5' RACE reads, TCRdb lists one record per CDR3 protein. This table has hundreds of thousands of distinct CDR3 sequences, under 9% appearing once. Separately, the same data were catalogued under a study of yellow fever vaccine responses in identical twins.

Sequenced: PBMCs. These receptors were obtained from a woman aged 18-29 years in good health.

This clonotype was counted ten times or more. The chain carries TRBV6-1 and TRBJ2-4; D possibly corresponds to TRBD1 (6 bases). Looked up from germline, CDR1 is MNHNS and CDR2 is SASEGT. This CDR3 comprises 14 residues. The germline V and J ends were trimmed by 7 bases and 7 bases, with 17 bases remaining between them. The CDR3 protein is CASIRNRVGNIQYF. The CDR3 DNA sequence: TGTGCCAGCATCCGGAACAGGGTGGGGAACATTCAGTACTTC.

V gene TRBV6-1 combines with J gene TRBJ2-1; tentative D call: TRBD2 (6 bases). This CDR3 contains 14 residues. With 7 bases removed from V and 7 bases from J, the gap between germline ends came to 17 bases. Germline CDR1 reads MNHNS; CDR2 reads SASEGT. CDR3 bases: TGTGCCAGCACGATGGGGGGAGTAGTAAATGAGCAGTTCTTC. It encodes CASTMGGVVNEQFF.

The table lists this clonotype with a few counts. The J gene is TRBJ1-1, the V gene TRBV5-4; D gene uncertain. The germline V gene encodes CDR1 SGHNT and CDR2 YYREEE (reference sequence). The V and J ends lost 6 bases and 1 base respectively, with 10 bases between them. CDR3 size: 13 residues. The CDR3 sequence: CASMPKPNTEAFF. CDR3 DNA sequence: TGTGCCAGCATGCCGAAGCCGAACACTGAAGCTTTCTTT.

J is TRBJ2-1 and V is TRBV5-1; D is possibly TRBD1 or TRBD2 (5 bases each). The CDR3 extends over 15 amino acids. Per the germline V gene, CDR1 is SGHRS and CDR2 is YFSETQ. The V and J ends lost 4 bases and 10 bases respectively, with 21 bases between them. The CDR3 DNA follows: TGCGCCAGCAGCCCCGGGACCGCTAAATTTGCCGAGCAGTTCTTC. Translation gives CASSPGTAKFAEQFF.

The chain couples TRBV4-3 to TRBJ2-3, with 11 bases aligning to TRBD2. CDR1 is LGHNA, CDR2 YSLEER, per germline. This CDR3 spans 18 amino acids. The trim removed 1 base at V and 4 bases at J, leaving 10 bases unmatched. CDR3 sequence reads: CASSQGIGTSGKSDTQYF. CDR3 DNA sequence: TGCGCCAGCAGCCAAGGCATAGGGACTAGCGGAAAATCAGATACGCAGTATTTT.

This clonotype was detected ten times or more. The chain combines TRBV29-1 with TRBJ1-2, with D perhaps matching TRBD1 (6 bases). The CDR3 has 13 residues. With 4 bases removed from V and 1 base from J, the gap between germline ends came to 10 bases. Germline CDR1 is SQVTM and CDR2 is ANQGSEA. CDR3 region: CSVARTDNYGYTF. The CDR3 coding sequence is TGCAGCGTTGCCAGGACAGATAACTATGGCTACACCTTC.

The chain joins TRBV5-5 to TRBJ2-7, with 12 bases fitting TRBD1. CDR1 and CDR2 from the germline V gene are SGHKS and YYEKEE (reference sequence). The J segment lost 7 bases and the V segment lost 2 bases, leaving 4 bases of the junction unmatched. This CDR3 comprises 14 residues. CDR3 DNA sequence: TGTGCCAGCAGCTTCCGGGACAGGGGGCTTGAGCAGTACTTC. Amino acids: CASSFRDRGLEQYF.

The rearrangement uses TRBV2 and TRBJ1-6; D is unclear. Germline V gives CDR1 SNHLY, CDR2 FYNNEI. V lost 6 bases and J lost 7, with 10 bases in between. This CDR3 region has 13 residues. The CDR3, as DNA: TGTGCCAGCAGCAACGGGAGAAATTCACCCCTCCACTTT. Protein product: CASSNGRNSPLHF.

This chain links TRBV7-2 with TRBJ1-2, with TRBD1 matching over 7 bases. Trimming at V came to 4 bases and at J to 8 bases, leaving 7 bases not matched to a gene. The CDR3 runs to 13 residues. Germline V lookup: CDR1 SGHTA, CDR2 FQGNSA. The CDR3 loop is CASSYRQGIGYTF. The CDR3 nucleotides read TGTGCCAGCAGCTACCGACAGGGAATCGGCTACACCTTC.

In this sample, this clonotype turned up many times. The CDR3 reads CASSQDRTPYNSPLHF. DNA of the CDR3: TGCGCCAGCAGCCAAGATCGGACCCCCTATAATTCACCCCTCCACTTT. The chain has TRBV4-3 and TRBJ1-6; no clear D. Deletions cut 0 bases from V and 2 bases from J, with 8 bases between. This CDR3 comprises 16 residues. The V gene's germline CDR1 is LGHNA and CDR2 YSLEER.

V gene TRBV14 combines with J gene TRBJ2-5, with TRBD2 identical over 9 bases. The CDR3 has 20 amino acids. V lost 0 bases to trimming and J lost 5 bases; unmatched junction nucleotides: 19. CDR1 and CDR2 (germline): SGHDN, FVKESK. Written as DNA, the CDR3 is TGTGCCAGCAGCCAAGATTCCGTGGGGCTAGCGGGACGGGCTAAGGAGACCCAGTACTTC. Translating gives CASSQDSVGLAGRAKETQYF.

This clonotype was seen many times. The gene calls are TRBV12-3 or TRBV12-4 and TRBJ2-1; D gene unclear. The CDR3 covers 13 residues. V shed 5 bases and J shed 6 bases, with 11 bases lying between them. The CDR3 reads CASSRHGTNEQFF. The CDR3 DNA reads as TGTGCCAGCAGTCGACACGGAACCAATGAGCAGTTCTTC.

The chain links TRBV5-6 to TRBJ1-1; possibly TRBD1 for D (6 bases). The CDR3 sequence is 15 residues long. Germline lookup yields CDR1 SGHDT and CDR2 YYEEEE. The germline V and J ends were trimmed by 3 bases and 13 bases, with 25 bases remaining between them. The CDR3 loop reads CASSWGFGDRLRDFF. CDR3 bases: TGTGCCAGCAGCTGGGGTTTTGGAGACAGGCTTCGTGATTTCTTT.

This clonotype has a count of ten or more. The V call is TRBV20-1, the J call TRBJ1-1; D is ambiguous. The length of the CDR3 is 11 residues. The germline CDR1 and CDR2 sequences are DFQATT and SNEGSKA (reference sequence). Trimming took off 0 bases at V and 6 bases at J, with 5 bases between the two ends. The DNA of the CDR3 is TGCAGTGCTAGAGATGGAGCTGAAGCTTTCTTT. The encoded protein is CSARDGAEAFF.

This clonotype came up a few times. V and J are TRBV2 and TRBJ2-2; 8 bases match TRBD1. After removal of 7 bases from V and 3 bases from J, the junction contained 10 bases not matched to a gene. Germline V CDR1 and CDR2: SNHLY, FYNNEI. The CDR3 contains 16 residues. The chain's CDR3 is CASTPRDRSYTGELFF. The CDR3 DNA reads TGTGCCAGCACTCCCCGGGACAGGTCCTACACCGGGGAGCTGTTTTTT.

This clonotype was seen repeatedly, ten times or more. This chain joins TRBV25-1 and TRBJ2-1; a possible D gene is TRBD2 (6 bases). Trimming shortened V by 8 bases and J by 10 bases, and 12 bases separated the two germline ends. The germline V gene encodes CDR1 MGHDK and CDR2 SYGVNS. The CDR3 is made up of 11 amino acids. CDR3 sequence (DNA): TGTGCCAGCGGTTATCGGGGGGAGCAGTTCTTC. It codes for CASGYRGEQFF.

This clonotype was counted between two and nine times. This chain uses TRBV10-3 with TRBJ2-1, with 9 bases identical to TRBD2. The CDR3 totals 13 residues. Germline V gene sequence: CDR1 ENHRY, CDR2 SYGVKD. Unmatched junction bases numbered 6, after V lost 7 bases and J lost 8 bases. The chain's CDR3 is CAITLAGSDEQFF. The CDR3 bases are TGTGCCATCACCCTAGCGGGATCGGATGAGCAGTTCTTC.

This clonotype was seen only once. The chain uses TRBV2 and TRBJ2-1; 8 positions agree with TRBD2. The CDR3 spans 17 residues. The V gene's germline CDR1 is SNHLY and CDR2 FYNNEI. Trimming at V came to 5 bases and at J to 0 bases, leaving 9 bases not matched to a gene. In nucleotides, the CDR3 is TGTGCCAGCAGTTATACTAGCGGAGGGAGCTCCTACAATGAGCAGTTCTTC. This encodes CASSYTSGGSSYNEQFF.

This chain joins TRBV5-1 and TRBJ1-6, with 10 positions matching TRBD1. V gave up 4 bases and J gave up 7 bases; unmatched junction bases: 5. The germline gives CDR1 SGHRS, CDR2 YFSETQ. This CDR3 has 15 amino acids. DNA for the CDR3: TGCGCCAGCAGCGAGCGGACAGGGGGAAATTCACCCCTCCACTTT. Protein sequence: CASSERTGGNSPLHF.